These 8 T cell receptor beta chains came from one sample sequenced in a study of response to subunit inactivated influenza vaccine. From the RT-PCR reads, TCRdb called clonotypes with MiXCR, one entry per CDR3 protein. The sample shows around 650,000 distinct CDR3 sequences, about a sixth of them seen only once. Sequenced material: PBMCs from blood, taken approximately 13 days after vaccination. The source is a man aged 50 or older who received an inactivated influenza vaccine.

In nucleotides, the CDR3 is TGCAGTGCTAATCCGGGACTAGCAGGGGATACGCAGTATTTT. It translates to CSANPGLAGDTQYF. The rearrangement uses TRBV20-1 and TRBJ2-3; 9 nucleotides line up with TRBD2. CDR3 size: 14 residues. Germline V gene data show CDR1 as DFQATT and CDR2 as SNEGSKA (reference sequence). V was clipped by 4 bases and J by 6 bases; unmatched bases: 8.

The table lists this clonotype with a few counts. The rearrangement uses TRBV6-2 or TRBV6-3 and TRBJ1-5, with D unclear. This CDR3 has 13 residues. V lost 5 bases and J lost 4, with 9 bases in between. Germline V CDR1 and CDR2: MNHEY, SVGEGT. CDR3 protein: CASSREWNQPQHF. The CDR3 coding sequence is TGTGCCAGCAGTCGGGAATGGAATCAGCCCCAGCATTTT.

This clonotype turned up a few times. The chain is built from TRBV5-4 and TRBJ2-7, with D tentatively TRBD1 (6 bases). Deletions cut 1 base from V and 3 bases from J, with 14 bases between. This CDR3 region has 15 residues. Germline V gene data show CDR1 as SGHNT and CDR2 as YYREEE (reference sequence). CDR3: CASSLLMGHLYEQYF. DNA for the CDR3: TGTGCCAGCAGCTTGCTCATGGGACACCTCTACGAGCAGTACTTC.

This clonotype was detected ten times or more. This chain joins TRBV15 and TRBJ2-1, with 8 bases that match TRBD1. In germline, CDR1 is LNHNV, CDR2 YYDKDF (reference sequence). Germline trimming cut 0 bases from V and 8 bases from J; bases unmatched to any gene: 6. There are 15 residues in the CDR3. CDR3 coding DNA: TGTGCCACCAGCAGAGATCGGACAGGGAAATATGAGCAGTTCTTC. Protein sequence: CATSRDRTGKYEQFF.

This clonotype was detected a few times. The genes are TRBV12-3 or TRBV12-4 and TRBJ1-2, with TRBD1 matching over 11 bases. V was pared by 5 bases and J by 3 bases, with 5 bases of the junction left unmatched. The length of the CDR3 is 15 residues. CDR3 region: CASSPGQGGYYGYTF. The CDR3 DNA follows: TGTGCCAGCAGTCCGGGACAGGGGGGATACTATGGCTACACCTTC.

This clonotype was seen at least ten times. The chain employs TRBV12-3 or TRBV12-4 and TRBJ2-1; either TRBD1 or TRBD2 may supply D (5 bases each). The V end was cut by 2 bases, the J end by 8 bases, with 22 bases between. CDR3 length: 17 amino acids. Written as DNA, the CDR3 is TGTGCCAGCAGTTTAAATAGTGTCGGGACCCTATCCCATGAGCAGTTCTTC. This sequence encodes CASSLNSVGTLSHEQFF.

This clonotype was seen more than once but under ten times. The V gene is TRBV25-1, the J gene TRBJ2-7; 9 bases line up with TRBD1. CDR1 and CDR2 (germline): MGHDK, SYGVNS. Losses at the gene ends were 8 bases for V and 4 bases for J; bases not matched to a gene: 15. The length of the CDR3 is 16 residues. The CDR3 loop reads CASQPPTGTGSYEQYF. Written as DNA, the CDR3 is TGTGCCAGCCAACCCCCTACCGGGACAGGGTCATACGAGCAGTACTTC.

This clonotype occurred many times. The chain links TRBV7-9 to TRBJ2-1, with TRBD2 identical over 9 bases. From germline, CDR1 is SEHNR and CDR2 FQNEAQ (reference sequence). This CDR3 has 15 amino acids. Trimming at V came to 5 bases and at J to 5 bases, leaving 7 bases not matched to a gene. CDR3 in DNA: TGTGCCAGCAGCCAAGGACTAGCGAGAGACAATGAGCAGTTCTTC. This gives the protein CASSQGLARDNEQFF.